The sequence of this T cell receptor beta chain was determined in a study of T cell responses to AZD1222 COVID-19 vaccine. Only in-frame clones appear in the TCRdb table, and some are missing; sequencing was by immunoSEQ multiplex PCR. Counted here are approximately 150,000 clones, just over 85% occurring once; the ten biggest clones make up approximately 5%. Losses at the gene ends were 4 bases for V and 6 bases for J; bases not matched to a gene: 11. Germline assignment: CDR1 MNHNS and CDR2 SASEGT. The CDR3 has 16 residues. This receptor was obtained from an adult who received the AZD1222 COVID-19 vaccine. The sample here was peripheral blood, taken 28 days after the second AZD1222 dose. This sequence joins TRBV6-1 and TRBJ1-5; 8 nucleotides line up with TRBD1. The CDR3 spells CASSATSGGAGQPQHF. DNA for the CDR3: TGTGCCAGCAGTGCAACCTCAGGGGGCGCGGGTCAGCCCCAGCATTTT.